This TCR beta chain was captured by sequencing in a study of CD8 T cells in ankylosing spondylitis. This CDR3 has 15 amino acids. Germline V gene sequence: CDR1 MNHEY, CDR2 SVGAGI. With 1 base clipped from V and 4 bases from J, the junction kept 5 bases outside the gene matches. This clonotype was counted only a few times. TCRdb independently ran MiXCR on the 5' RACE reads; one entry per CDR3 protein. The sample consists of about 340,000 distinct CDR3 sequences, about 20% of them appearing once. The sample comprised blood, either unsorted or a sorted T cell fraction (not recorded which). This TCR derives from a male donor with ankylosing spondylitis or in good health (not recorded which). The rearrangement links TRBV6-5 to TRBJ2-3, with 7 positions matching TRBD2. The CDR3 loop reads CASSYFPGRADTQYF. CDR3 DNA sequence: TGTGCCAGCAGTTACTTCCCGGGGAGGGCAGATACGCAGTATTTT.